Following are 12 T cell receptor beta chains from one sample sequenced in a study of human T cells and chemical hapten exposure. TCRdb reanalysed the RACE reads using MiXCR and keeps one entry per CDR3 protein. The table has approximately 370,000 distinct CDR3 sequences, 5.5% seen once. Specified time point: pre-sensitization, week 0. Regarding treatment: therapeutic diphenylcyclopropenone sensitization with weekly scalp DPC. Sequencing was performed on whole blood, taken in connection with sensitization to the hapten diphenylcyclopropenone (DPC). Receptors were obtained from a woman aged 18-29 years with alopecia areata. Some clones in this sample may be carry-over from other donors' samples.

This clonotype was observed at least ten times. This rearrangement joins TRBV12-3 or TRBV12-4 to TRBJ2-1; D uncertain. CDR3 length: 16 amino acids. Trimming removed 3 bases at V and 7 bases at J, with 19 bases between. CDR3: CASSFLGSVRSNEQFF. The CDR3, as DNA: TGTGCCAGCAGTTTTTTGGGATCTGTGAGGAGTAATGAGCAGTTCTTC.

This clonotype was counted between two and nine times. The chain combines TRBV12-3 or TRBV12-4 with TRBJ2-7; the match to TRBD1 covers 9 bases. The V and J ends lost 3 bases and 4 bases, in that order; junction bases with no gene match: 22. This CDR3 contains 20 residues. The CDR3 sequence is CASSFRGWDREDRRTYEQYF. The CDR3 DNA reads TGTGCCAGCAGTTTCCGCGGATGGGACAGGGAAGACCGAAGGACGTACGAGCAGTACTTC.

This clonotype occurred many times. The genes are TRBV12-3 or TRBV12-4 and TRBJ1-5; 7 bases agree with TRBD1. The CDR3 is 14 amino acids. The trim removed 2 bases at V and 9 bases at J, leaving 7 bases unmatched. CDR3 protein: CASSLSDRVSPQHF. CDR3 coding DNA: TGTGCCAGCAGTTTATCAGACAGGGTCTCGCCCCAGCATTTT.

In this sample, this clonotype turned up a few times. V is TRBV4-3 and J is TRBJ2-1; D possibly uses TRBD1 or TRBD2 (5 bases each). This CDR3 is built from 16 residues. V lost 1 base and J lost 2, with 12 bases in between. Germline V gene sequence: CDR1 LGHNA, CDR2 YSLEER. The CDR3 loop is CASSQVYRGTYNEQFF. CDR3 nucleotide sequence: TGCGCCAGCAGCCAAGTCTACCGGGGCACCTACAATGAGCAGTTCTTC.

The rearrangement uses TRBV7-2 and TRBJ1-3; D call uncertain. V was trimmed by 1 base and J by 1 base, leaving 8 bases between them. Per the germline V gene, CDR1 is SGHTA and CDR2 is FQGNSA. The CDR3 is 15 amino acids. The CDR3 nucleotides are TGTGCCAGCAGCTTAGATGGCAGGTCTGGAAACACCATATATTTT. Translation gives CASSLDGRSGNTIYF.

This clonotype was found many times. The chain couples TRBV6-2 or TRBV6-3 to TRBJ2-7; TRBD2 is a possible D gene (5 bases). V lost 0 bases and J 5 bases, leaving 14 bases between the germline ends. The germline V gene has CDR1 MNHEY and CDR2 SVGEGT. This CDR3 has 15 residues. CDR3 DNA sequence: TGTGCCAGCAGTTACTCGAACGGGGTGTTCCACGAGCAGTACTTC. Protein: CASSYSNGVFHEQYF.

The chain has TRBV6-1 and TRBJ2-6; D unresolved. Trimming took off 11 bases at V and 5 bases at J, with 10 bases between the two ends. The CDR3 runs to 12 residues. Germline V gene sequence: CDR1 MNHNS, CDR2 SASEGT. This chain's CDR3 is CAFLGWANVLTF. DNA for the CDR3: TGTGCCTTCCTCGGATGGGCCAACGTCCTGACTTTC.

In DNA form, the CDR3 reads TGCGCCAGCCGGGGACAGGGGAACTATAATTCACCCCTCCACTTT. Amino acids: CASRGQGNYNSPLHF. The V and J genes are TRBV5-1 and TRBJ1-6, with 10 nucleotides matching TRBD1. J was trimmed by 3 bases and V by 7 bases; bases with no gene match: 4. The germline CDR1 and CDR2 sequences are SGHRS and YFSETQ. CDR3 length equals 15 residues.

This clonotype was seen more than once but under ten times. The chain recombines TRBV7-9 with TRBJ2-3, with D perhaps matching TRBD2 (6 bases). The CDR3 loop spans 17 amino acids. Trimming took off 5 bases at V and 0 bases at J, with 18 bases between the two ends. From germline, CDR1 is SEHNR and CDR2 FQNEAQ (reference sequence). The CDR3 is CASSPRRGLTSTDTQYF. CDR3 sequence (DNA): TGTGCCAGCAGCCCTAGGAGGGGACTCACTAGCACAGATACGCAGTATTTT.

This clonotype was observed a few times. The chain uses TRBV7-2 and TRBJ2-7; TRBD2 agrees at 10 bases. V dropped 5 bases and J dropped 12; count of bases not matched to a gene: 10. There are 13 residues in the CDR3. Per the germline V gene, CDR1 is SGHTA and CDR2 is FQGNSA. The CDR3 DNA sequence: TGTGCCAGCAGCCAGTACACTAGCGGGGACGTGTACTTC. Protein: CASSQYTSGDVYF.

This clonotype was counted many times. V and J are TRBV4-3 and TRBJ1-1; D is perhaps TRBD1 (5 bases). The CDR3 covers 15 residues. Germline V gene data show CDR1 as LGHNA and CDR2 as YSLEER. Trimming removed 4 bases from V and 2 bases from J, with 14 bases in between. This chain's CDR3 is CASSPDSWGNTEAFF. The CDR3 coding sequence is TGCGCCAGCAGCCCCGACAGCTGGGGCAACACTGAAGCTTTCTTT.

The chain employs TRBV11-2 and TRBJ1-1; D is ambiguous. The V end was cut by 5 bases, the J end by 2 bases, with 15 bases between. This CDR3 is built from 15 residues. Germline loops: CDR1 SGHAT, CDR2 FQNNGV. CDR3 nucleotide sequence: TGTGCCAGCAGCCCAGTGGGCAGTTTCAACACTGAAGCTTTCTTT. Translating gives CASSPVGSFNTEAFF.